Each of the 26 T cell receptor beta chains below was sequenced from the same sample in a study of blood T cell repertoires in COVID-19. Sequenced by immunoSEQ multiplex PCR; TCRdb stores in-frame clones only, minus some. In the table there are some 380,000 clones, roughly 87% of which are singletons. The sample consisted of PBMCs or T cells enriched from blood (not recorded which). These receptors were collected from a woman aged 40 to 55 with acute COVID-19.

V usage is TRBV2 and J usage is TRBJ2-1; 10 bases fit TRBD2. Germline V gene sequence: CDR1 SNHLY, CDR2 FYNNEI. V shed 5 bases, J shed 0 bases, and the junction held 4 bases outside the gene matches. This CDR3 is 16 amino acids long. The CDR3 is CASSYQRGGSYNEQFF. The CDR3 region has the DNA TGTGCCAGCAGTTACCAGCGGGGGGGCTCCTACAATGAGCAGTTCTTC. Full variable domain (missing parts from reference TRBV2 and TRBJ2-1): EPEVTQTPSHQVTQMGQEVILRCVPISNHLYFYWYRQILGQKVEFLVSFYNNEISEKSEIFDDQFSVERPDGSNFTLKIRSTKLEDSAMYFCASSYQRGGSYNEQFFGPGTRLTVL.

The chain couples TRBV7-9 to TRBJ2-2; a weak D match, TRBD1 (6 bases). The germline V gene encodes CDR1 SEHNR and CDR2 FQNEAQ (reference sequence). The V and J ends lost 3 bases and 5 bases respectively, with 10 bases between them. The CDR3 covers 14 residues. DNA for the CDR3: TGTGCCAGCAGCTTGAACAGGGAGACCGGGGAGCTGTTTTTT. Encoded protein: CASSLNRETGELFF.

This sequence joins TRBV2 and TRBJ1-4; D is perhaps TRBD1 (5 bases). Between the trimmed V and J ends, which lost 6 bases and 0 bases, there was a span of 17 bases. Germline lookup yields CDR1 SNHLY and CDR2 FYNNEI. The CDR3 has 17 residues. The CDR3 region has the DNA TGTGCCAGCAGCAGAGAGCGACAGACTGCAACTAATGAAAAACTGTTTTTT. This translates into CASSRERQTATNEKLFF.

J is TRBJ1-3 and V is TRBV18, with D perhaps TRBD1 (6 bases). This CDR3 contains 16 residues. The germline V and J ends were trimmed by 1 base and 2 bases, with 12 bases remaining between them. Germline V gene sequence: CDR1 KGHSH, CDR2 LQKENI. CDR3 sequence (DNA): TGTGCCAGCTCACCACAGAGTCAGGGGCCTGGAAACACCATATATTTT. Translating gives CASSPQSQGPGNTIYF.

For the CDR3, the DNA is TGTGCCAGCAGCTCAGGGGGAGGGAACACTGAAGCTTTCTTT. Residues: CASSSGGGNTEAFF. The V call is TRBV7-6, the J call TRBJ1-1; 7 nucleotides align to TRBD1. There are 14 residues in the CDR3. Trimming cost V 4 bases and J 1 base; bases outside gene matches: 3. The germline gives CDR1 SGHVS, CDR2 FNYEAQ.

The CDR3 spells CAINVRAGLDTEAFF. As DNA, the CDR3 is TGTGCCATCAACGTTAGGGCAGGGTTAGACACTGAAGCTTTCTTT. This sequence joins TRBV10-3 and TRBJ1-1; TRBD1 might be the D (5 bases). Trimming removed 7 bases at V and 3 bases at J, with 18 bases between. The CDR3 has 15 residues. CDR1 is ENHRY, CDR2 SYGVKD, per germline.

V is TRBV30 and J is TRBJ1-2; D perhaps matches TRBD1 (6 bases). V lost 4 bases, J lost 1 base, and 10 bases lay in between. The CDR3 runs 13 residues. Germline V CDR1 and CDR2: GTSNPN, SVGIG (reference sequence). DNA for the CDR3: TGTGCCTGGATTCCGGACAGTAACTATGGCTACACCTTC. It encodes CAWIPDSNYGYTF.

The genes are TRBV27 and TRBJ2-4; D possibly corresponds to TRBD1 (7 bases). The CDR3 length is 19 residues. Per germline, CDR1 MNHEY and CDR2 SMNVEV (reference sequence). V was pared by 8 bases and J by 2 bases, with 28 bases between. For the CDR3, the DNA is TGTGCCAGCCGGACACTAGAGAAACAGGGGCGGGGAACCAAAAACATTCAGTACTTC. As protein: CASRTLEKQGRGTKNIQYF.

The V gene is TRBV28, the J gene TRBJ1-5; tentative D call: TRBD1 (6 bases). CDR1 MDHEN and CDR2 SYDVKM come from the germline V gene. Trimming took off 6 bases at V and 2 bases at J, with 14 bases between the two ends. The CDR3 has 15 amino acids. CDR3 DNA: TGTGCCAGCAGAAATACCAGGGGTGGCAATCAGCCCCAGCATTTT. This gives the protein CASRNTRGGNQPQHF.

This chain uses TRBV19 with TRBJ1-5, with D tentatively TRBD1 (6 bases). CDR3 length equals 16 residues. Germline V gene lookup returns CDR1 LNHDA and CDR2 SQIVND (reference sequence). V was cut by 4 bases and J by 0 bases, with 13 bases left in between. CDR3 DNA: TGTGCCAGTAGTACGGGACAACCCTATAGCAATCAGCCCCAGCATTTT. Translating gives CASSTGQPYSNQPQHF.

This chain links TRBV12-3 or TRBV12-4 with TRBJ1-1, with no clear D. With 5 bases removed from V and 1 base from J, the gap between germline ends came to 8 bases. This CDR3 is built from 13 residues. The CDR3 nucleotides read TGTGCCAGCAGTCCAACAGAGAACACTGAAGCTTTCTTT. Protein product: CASSPTENTEAFF.

The rearrangement links TRBV9 to TRBJ2-5, with a weak D call TRBD2 (6 bases). Germline-derived CDR1 and CDR2 are SGDLS and YYNGEE. Trimming took off 2 bases at V and 7 bases at J, with 15 bases between the two ends. The CDR3 contains 14 residues. CDR3 DNA: TGTGCCAGCAGCGTTTTGGGGGAGGCGAGGACCCAGTACTTC. Protein product: CASSVLGEARTQYF.

The CDR3 spells CASSYSGTANTEAFF. CDR3 sequence (DNA): TGTGCCAGCAGTTACTCGGGGACAGCCAACACTGAAGCTTTCTTT. The chain combines TRBV6-5 with TRBJ1-1; 7 bases are a match to TRBD1. This CDR3 spans 15 amino acids. Germline CDR1 MNHEY, CDR2 SVGAGI. Trimming cost V 0 bases and J 2 bases; bases outside gene matches: 3.

The chain recombines TRBV14 with TRBJ2-5; weak D call: TRBD2 (6 bases). V lost 3 bases and J 5 bases, leaving 13 bases between the germline ends. This CDR3 is 14 amino acids long. Germline-derived CDR1 and CDR2 are SGHDN and FVKESK. CDR3 bases: TGTGCCAGCAGCCACCGGGGGATCCAGGAGACCCAGTACTTC. Translated: CASSHRGIQETQYF.

The chain couples TRBV5-1 to TRBJ1-5, with 7 bases fitting TRBD1. CDR3 length: 15 residues. J gave up 2 bases and V 4 bases, and 6 bases lay outside the gene matches. Germline CDR1 and CDR2: SGHRS and YFSETQ. The CDR3 DNA is TGCGCCAGCAGCGTTTCAGGGGGTGGCAATCAGCCCCAGCATTTT. Translated: CASSVSGGGNQPQHF.

The chain employs TRBV27 and TRBJ2-1; no clear D. Trimming took 0 bases from V and 10 from J, leaving 13 bases between them. The CDR3 runs 14 residues. Germline V CDR1 and CDR2: MNHEY, SMNVEV (reference sequence). The CDR3 is CASSLSATSSEQFF. DNA of the CDR3: TGTGCCAGCAGTTTATCAGCGACCTCAAGCGAGCAGTTCTTC.

This chain joins TRBV30 and TRBJ2-3; 7 positions match TRBD1. Germline V CDR1 and CDR2: GTSNPN, SVGIG (reference sequence). J gave up 3 bases and V 3 bases, and 3 bases lay outside the gene matches. This CDR3 is 13 amino acids long. CDR3 bases: TGTGCCTGGAGAGAGGGGGCGACAGATACGCAGTATTTT. Protein product: CAWREGATDTQYF.

The V call is TRBV5-5, the J call TRBJ1-2; 9 bases align to TRBD1. V shed 4 bases and J 1 base; nucleotides not matched to a gene: 8. CDR1 is SGHKS, CDR2 YYEKEE, per germline (reference sequence). The CDR3 contains 16 residues. Here the CDR3 DNA reads TGTGCCAGCAGCGGGATAATGGACAGGGGTAACTATGGCTACACCTTC. Its protein is CASSGIMDRGNYGYTF.

The gene calls are TRBV2 and TRBJ2-1; 12 nucleotides align to TRBD2. Germline values: CDR1 SNHLY, CDR2 FYNNEI. With 8 bases clipped from V and 6 bases from J, the junction kept 8 bases outside the gene matches. The CDR3 consists of 15 residues. The chain's CDR3 is CASLAGGPNGNEQFF. CDR3 DNA sequence: TGTGCCAGCCTAGCGGGGGGGCCCAATGGCAATGAGCAGTTCTTC.

The J gene is TRBJ2-3, the V gene TRBV10-3, with D possibly matching TRBD1 (5 bases). The CDR3 length is 18 residues. Trimming took off 5 bases at V and 2 bases at J, with 23 bases between the two ends. Germline CDR1 reads ENHRY; CDR2 reads SYGVKD. The CDR3 loop reads CAISTPQDAISYTDTQYF. The CDR3 bases are TGTGCCATCAGTACACCACAGGACGCCATTTCTTACACAGATACGCAGTATTTT.

This chain connects TRBV25-1 to TRBJ2-3, with 7 positions matching TRBD1. The CDR3 length is 13 residues. J was trimmed by 5 bases and V by 6 bases; bases with no gene match: 5. Germline lookup yields CDR1 MGHDK and CDR2 SYGVNS. CDR3 DNA sequence: TGTGCCAGCAGACAGGGGAAGGGAGATACGCAGTATTTT. This encodes CASRQGKGDTQYF.

The chain is built from TRBV19 and TRBJ2-7; 7 bases fit TRBD1. Germline CDR1 reads LNHDA; CDR2 reads SQIVND (reference sequence). The CDR3 has 14 amino acids. Trimming removed 4 bases from V and 0 bases from J; junction bases left unmatched: 3. DNA for the CDR3: TGTGCCAGTAGTAGGACAGGCCCCTCCTACGAGCAGTACTTC. Translated, it gives CASSRTGPSYEQYF.

This clone has only a few counts. The chain couples TRBV5-1 to TRBJ1-2; 7 bases align to TRBD1. Germline lookup yields CDR1 SGHRS and CDR2 YFSETQ. With 5 bases clipped from V and 6 bases from J, the junction kept 7 bases outside the gene matches. This CDR3 contains 13 residues. The DNA of the CDR3 is TGCGCCAGCAGAAGCCTCACAGGGGATGGCTACACCTTC. Translating gives CASRSLTGDGYTF.

Comment on this clone: The identical CDR3 is also encoded by other nucleotide sequences in the sample. The chain has TRBV3-1 (or the pseudogene TRBV3-2) and TRBJ1-5; D gene unclear. V was shortened by 0 bases and J by 0 bases, with 3 bases between the two germline ends. The CDR3 is 14 residues long. The germline gives CDR1 LGHDT, CDR2 YNNKEL (reference sequence). CDR3 protein: CASSQDYSNQPQHF. The CDR3 DNA reads as TGTGCCAGCAGCCAAGATTATAGCAATCAGCCCCAGCATTTT.

The sample holds one count of this clone. This chain uses TRBV7-8 with TRBJ2-1; 8 bases are a match to TRBD2. V shed 3 bases and J 6 bases; nucleotides not matched to a gene: 10. Germline CDR1 SGHVS, CDR2 FQNEAQ. The CDR3 is 16 residues long. DNA for the CDR3: TGTGCCAGCAGCTTGATTTTAGCGGGGTCGTTCAATGAGCAGTTCTTC. Translated, it gives CASSLILAGSFNEQFF.

The rearrangement joins TRBV29-1 to TRBJ2-1; 7 positions match TRBD1. Trimming removed 2 bases from V and 6 bases from J; junction bases left unmatched: 4. CDR1 is SQVTM and CDR2 is ANQGSEA in the germline V gene. CDR3 length equals 13 residues. This CDR3 is CSVERGLGNEQFF. The DNA of the CDR3 is TGCAGCGTTGAAAGGGGGCTAGGCAATGAGCAGTTCTTC.